This T cell receptor beta chain was profiled in a study of post-analysis software for immune sequencing data. Overall study context: The cohort encompassed relapsing-remitting, secondary progressive and progressive-relapsing multiple sclerosis disease courses. Study results and caveats: For normalized Chao1 diversity, multiple sclerosis patients scored significantly lower than controls did. Samples made in the same batch grouped tightly together by F measure.

This clonotype was picked up many times. The antigen is not known. TCR beta cDNA libraries had unique molecular identifiers. With about 0.95 to 10 million T cells as the source, 400,000 to 550,000 cDNA molecules resulted. TCRdb used MiXCR to reprocess the PCR reads, holding one entry per CDR3 protein. The sample carries more than 350,000 distinct CDR3 sequences, 35% to 45% recorded once. This sequence was found in a girl aged 2 to 9 with multiple sclerosis. Material: blood.

The CDR3 DNA is TGCAGCGTTGTATCAGCGGGGTACGAGCAGTACTTC. Its translation: CSVVSAGYEQYF. The chain carries TRBV29-1 and TRBJ2-7, with 7 positions matching TRBD2. The CDR3 extends over 12 amino acids. Germline V lookup: CDR1 SQVTM, CDR2 ANQGSEA. V shed 4 bases, J shed 4 bases, and the junction held 4 bases outside the gene matches.